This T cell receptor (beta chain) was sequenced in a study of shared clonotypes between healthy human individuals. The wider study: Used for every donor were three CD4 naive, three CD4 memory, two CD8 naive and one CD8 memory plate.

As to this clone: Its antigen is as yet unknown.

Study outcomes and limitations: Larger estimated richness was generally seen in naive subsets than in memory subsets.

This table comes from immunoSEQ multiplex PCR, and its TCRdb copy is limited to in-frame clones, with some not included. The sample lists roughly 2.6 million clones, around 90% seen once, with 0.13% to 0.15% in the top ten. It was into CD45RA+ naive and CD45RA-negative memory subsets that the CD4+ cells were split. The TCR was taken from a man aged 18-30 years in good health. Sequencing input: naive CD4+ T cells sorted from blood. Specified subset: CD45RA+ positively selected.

The DNA of the CDR3 is TGTGCCAGCAGGAGACAGGGGGCTGGCACTGAAGCTTTCTTT. Encoded protein: CASRRQGAGTEAFF. The chain recombines TRBV6-1 with TRBJ1-1, with TRBD1 identical over 10 bases. Trimming cost V 6 bases and J 4 bases; bases outside gene matches: 5. The CDR3 is made up of 14 amino acids. Germline-derived CDR1 and CDR2 are MNHNS and SASEGT.